Given below is one T cell receptor beta chain in context. This CDR3 has 12 residues. Trimming pared 10 bases from V and 7 bases from J, leaving 13 bases between. The repertoire was sequenced with immunoSEQ multiplex PCR; TCRdb's copy has only in-frame clones and lacks some. Among tens of thousands of clones listed, around 89% were seen once. This entry comes from a study of blood T cell repertoires in COVID-19. The sequence came from a man aged 50-59 years with acute or convalescent COVID-19. Sequenced material: peripheral blood. J is TRBJ1-4 and V is TRBV12-3 or TRBV12-4; D possibly corresponds to TRBD1 (6 bases). This chain's CDR3 is CATGQKIEKLFF. The DNA of the CDR3 is TGTGCCACAGGACAGAAAATTGAAAAACTGTTTTTT.